The present T cell receptor (beta chain) was sequenced within a study of CD8+CD57+ T cells in acquired aplastic anemia. The overall study: An average of roughly 3.2 ug of DNA was obtained from sorted CD4+ and CD8+ cells.

CDR3 and TCR beta VDJ profiling relied on a genomic DNA template. TCRdb processed the reads anew with MiXCR; each CDR3 protein has one entry. Of about 150,000 distinct CDR3 sequences in the sample, around half were seen once. The length of the CDR3 is 13 residues. The V gene end was trimmed by 4 bases and the J gene end by 12 bases; junction bases not matched to a gene: 11. Germline V gene lookup returns CDR1 SEHNR and CDR2 FQNEAQ (reference sequence). Flow cytometry had shown expanded CD8+CD57+ cells in the patients chosen for sequencing. In all patients, the disease was severe acquired aplastic anemia. Blood sampling was performed on the patients, and none of them had received therapy by then. The count of this clonotype is one. The antigen remains undetermined. Study observations and caveats: The same twenty-nine CD8+ CDR3 sequences occurred in patients and in controls.

The V and J genes are TRBV7-9 and TRBJ2-7, with 8 bases matching TRBD1. The material sequenced was sorted CD4+, CD8+, or CD8+CD57+ T cells (not recorded which) from PBMCs. This receptor was obtained from a human donor with aplastic anemia. CDR3 residues: CASSSSSTGTGYF. The CDR3 nucleotides read TGTGCCAGCAGCTCAAGCTCCACCGGGACAGGGTACTTC. The whole variable domain, remainder taken from reference TRBV7-9 and TRBJ2-7, is DTGVSQNPRHKITKRGQNVTFRCDPISEHNRLYWYRQTLGQGPEFLTYFQNEAQLEKSRLLSDRFSAERPKGSFSTLEIQRTEQGDSAMYLCASSSSSTGTGYFGPGTRLTVT.